This T cell receptor beta chain was recorded in a study of cytomegalovirus exposure and HLA in healthy donors. Overall study results and limits: Earlier analysis looked at TCR beta V segments, and most were productive about 87% or about 30% of the time. Several of the most significant clusters appeared linked to common viral pathogens, based on a later analysis.

Germline lookup yields CDR1 SNHLY and CDR2 FYNNEI. The V gene lost 6 bases and the J gene lost 4 bases, with 12 bases spanning the gap. This CDR3 is 13 amino acids long. For this clone: The antigen is unknown.

13 Jbeta primers and 60 Vbeta primers were used for the PCR. Produced via immunoSEQ multiplex PCR; TCRdb's table is partial and in-frame only. The data show just over 150,000 clones, approximately 79% seen once. V is TRBV2 and J is TRBJ1-2, with D possibly TRBD1 on 6 matching bases. This TCR was recovered from a woman in her fifties or sixties in good health and CMV-seropositive. The specimen was PBMCs. The CDR3 nucleotides are TGTGCCAGCAGCGCCTCCAGGGGCTATGGCTACACCTTC. Residues: CASSASRGYGYTF. The variable domain in full, with the rest retrieved from reference TRBV2 and TRBJ1-2, is EPEVTQTPSHQVTQMGQEVILRCVPISNHLYFYWYRQILGQKVEFLVSFYNNEISEKSEIFDDQFSVERPDGSNFTLKIRSTKLEDSAMYFCASSASRGYGYTFGSGTRLTVV.